This T cell receptor (beta chain) was documented in a study of vaccination and CD4 T cells after COVID-19. Study background: Overlapping spike peptides from SARS-CoV-2, HCoV-NL63, HCoV-OC43 and HCoV-229E served to stimulate the cells.

About this clonotype itself: The target antigen is unknown.

Germline V gene sequence: CDR1 LNHDA, CDR2 SQIVND (reference sequence). The CDR3 covers 15 residues. The ends lost 6 bases at V and 0 bases at J; junction bases unmatched: 7. Documented treatment: approximately 11-day PBMC culture with coronavirus spike peptide pools or control peptides (ViraFEST assay). Ahead of the COVID-19 pandemic (2011-2018), the CD4+ T cells of the unexposed donor were collected. Days 3 and 7 were when half the medium was replaced with fresh IL-2 medium. Once obtained from cultured CD4+ T cells, the DNA was sequenced using the Oncomine TCR Beta short-read assay. One entry per CDR3 protein, called by TCRdb with MiXCR from the PCR reads. The table includes 6,500 to 10,000 distinct CDR3 sequences, less than 55% detected once. Study results and limitations: Going from roughly 22 to 38, median SARS-CoV-2-reactive clonotypes did not rise significantly.

Specimen: CD4+ T cells from blood, cultured in vitro. The V call is TRBV19, the J call TRBJ2-7; 8 positions agree with TRBD1. This TCR was sampled from a human donor in good health. CDR3 coding DNA: TGTGCCAGTAGGGCCCGGACAGGGAGCTCCTACGAGCAGTACTTC. Its protein is CASRARTGSSYEQYF.